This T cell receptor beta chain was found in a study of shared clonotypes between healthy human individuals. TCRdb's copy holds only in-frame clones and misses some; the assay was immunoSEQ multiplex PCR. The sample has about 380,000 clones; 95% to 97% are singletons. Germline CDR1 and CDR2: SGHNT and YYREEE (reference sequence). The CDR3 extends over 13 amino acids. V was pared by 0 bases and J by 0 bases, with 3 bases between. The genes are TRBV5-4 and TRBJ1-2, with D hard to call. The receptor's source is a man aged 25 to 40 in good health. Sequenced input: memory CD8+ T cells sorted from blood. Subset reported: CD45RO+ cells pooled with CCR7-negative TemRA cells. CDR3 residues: CASSLETNYGYTF. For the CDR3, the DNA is TGTGCCAGCAGCTTGGAAACTAACTATGGCTACACCTTC. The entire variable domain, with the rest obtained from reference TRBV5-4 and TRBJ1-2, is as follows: ETGVTQSPTHLIKTRGQQVTLRCSSQSGHNTVSWYQQALGQGPQFIFQYYREEENGRGNFPPRFSGLQFPNYSSELNVNALELDDSALYLCASSLETNYGYTFGSGTRLTVV.